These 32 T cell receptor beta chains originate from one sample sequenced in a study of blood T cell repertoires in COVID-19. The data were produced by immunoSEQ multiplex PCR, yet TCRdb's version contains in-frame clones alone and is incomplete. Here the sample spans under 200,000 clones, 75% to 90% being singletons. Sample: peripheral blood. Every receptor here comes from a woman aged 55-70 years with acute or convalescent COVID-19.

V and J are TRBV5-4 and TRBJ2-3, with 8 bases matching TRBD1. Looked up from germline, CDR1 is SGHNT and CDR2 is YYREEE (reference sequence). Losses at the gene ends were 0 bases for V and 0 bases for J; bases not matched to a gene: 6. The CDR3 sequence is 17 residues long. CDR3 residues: CASSLGGDRTSTDTQYF. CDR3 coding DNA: TGTGCCAGCAGCTTGGGAGGGGACAGGACTAGCACAGATACGCAGTATTTT.

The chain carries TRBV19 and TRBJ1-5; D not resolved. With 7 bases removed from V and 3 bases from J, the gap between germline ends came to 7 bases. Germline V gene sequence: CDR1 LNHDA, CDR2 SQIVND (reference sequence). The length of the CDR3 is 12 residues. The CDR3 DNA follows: TGTGCCAGTAACAGATCCAATCAGCCCCAGCATTTT. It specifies CASNRSNQPQHF.

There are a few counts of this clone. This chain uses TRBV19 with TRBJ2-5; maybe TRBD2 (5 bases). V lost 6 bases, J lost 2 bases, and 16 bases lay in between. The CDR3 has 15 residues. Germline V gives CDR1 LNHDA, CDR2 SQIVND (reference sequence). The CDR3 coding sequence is TGTGCCAGTAGCCGCGGAGCGGAATTTCAAGAGACCCAGTACTTC. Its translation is CASSRGAEFQETQYF.

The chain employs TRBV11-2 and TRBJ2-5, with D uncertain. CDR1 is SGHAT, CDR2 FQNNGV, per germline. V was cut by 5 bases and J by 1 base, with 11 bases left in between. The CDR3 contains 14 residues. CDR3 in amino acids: CASSAGYLQETQYF. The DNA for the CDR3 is TGTGCCAGCAGCGCCGGGTACCTCCAAGAGACCCAGTACTTC.

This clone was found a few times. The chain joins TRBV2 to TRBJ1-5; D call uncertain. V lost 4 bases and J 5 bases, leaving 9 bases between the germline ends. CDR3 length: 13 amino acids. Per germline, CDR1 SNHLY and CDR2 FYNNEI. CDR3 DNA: TGTGCCAGCAGTGCTCGGAGGGATCAGCCCCAGCATTTT. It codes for CASSARRDQPQHF.

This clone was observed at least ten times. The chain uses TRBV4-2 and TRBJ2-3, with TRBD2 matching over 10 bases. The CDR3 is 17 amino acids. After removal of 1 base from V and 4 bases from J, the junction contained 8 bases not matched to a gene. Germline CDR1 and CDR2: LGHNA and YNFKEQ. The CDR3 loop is CASSQVGSGGDSDTQYF. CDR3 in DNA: TGTGCCAGCAGCCAAGTGGGAAGCGGGGGGGATTCAGATACGCAGTATTTT.

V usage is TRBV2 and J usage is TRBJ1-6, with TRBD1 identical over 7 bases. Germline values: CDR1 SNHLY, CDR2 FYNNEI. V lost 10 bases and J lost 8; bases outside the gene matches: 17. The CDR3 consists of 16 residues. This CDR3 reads CATDLQGKGSDSPLHF. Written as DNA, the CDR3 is TGTGCCACCGATTTACAGGGGAAGGGGTCCGATTCACCCCTCCACTTT.

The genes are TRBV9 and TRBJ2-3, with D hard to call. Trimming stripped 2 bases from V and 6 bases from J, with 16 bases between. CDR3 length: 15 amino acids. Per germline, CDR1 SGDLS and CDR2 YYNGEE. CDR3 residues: CASSVLIPSADTQYF. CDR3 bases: TGTGCCAGCAGCGTCCTCATTCCGTCCGCGGATACGCAGTATTTT. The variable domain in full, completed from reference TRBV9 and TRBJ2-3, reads DSGVTQTPKHLITATGQRVTLRCSPRSGDLSVYWYQQSLDQGLQFLIQYYNGEERAKGNILERFSAQQFPDLHSELNLSSLELGDSALYFCASSVLIPSADTQYFGPGTRLTVL.

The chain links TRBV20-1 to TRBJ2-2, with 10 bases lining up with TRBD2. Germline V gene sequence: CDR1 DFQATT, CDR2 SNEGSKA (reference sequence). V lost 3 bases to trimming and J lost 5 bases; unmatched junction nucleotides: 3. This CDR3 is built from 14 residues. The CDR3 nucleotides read TGCAGTGCTAGTGAAGCGGGGGGGACCGGGGAGCTGTTTTTT. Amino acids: CSASEAGGTGELFF.

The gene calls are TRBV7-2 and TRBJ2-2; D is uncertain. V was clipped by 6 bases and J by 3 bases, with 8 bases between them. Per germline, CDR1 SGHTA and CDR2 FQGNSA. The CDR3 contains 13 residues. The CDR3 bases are TGTGCCAGCAGATTCCGGGACACCGGGGAGCTGTTTTTT. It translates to CASRFRDTGELFF.

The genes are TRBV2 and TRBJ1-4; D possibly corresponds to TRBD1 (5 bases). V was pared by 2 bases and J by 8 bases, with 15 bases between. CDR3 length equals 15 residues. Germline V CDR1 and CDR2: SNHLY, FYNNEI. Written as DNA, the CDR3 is TGTGCCAGCAGTGAACACAGGTCTGAGGTCGAAAAACTGTTTTTT. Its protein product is CASSEHRSEVEKLFF.

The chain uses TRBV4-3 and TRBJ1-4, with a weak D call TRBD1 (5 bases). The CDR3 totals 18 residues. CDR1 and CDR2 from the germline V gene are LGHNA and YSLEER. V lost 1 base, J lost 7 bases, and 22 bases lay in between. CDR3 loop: CASSQVPGFFLSGEKLFF. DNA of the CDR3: TGCGCCAGCAGCCAAGTTCCAGGGTTTTTTCTCTCGGGTGAAAAACTGTTTTTT.

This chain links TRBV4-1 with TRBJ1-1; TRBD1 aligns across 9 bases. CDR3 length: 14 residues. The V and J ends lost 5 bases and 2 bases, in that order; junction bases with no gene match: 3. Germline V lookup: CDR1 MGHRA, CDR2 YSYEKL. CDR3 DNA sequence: TGCGCCAGCAGCAAGGACAGGGGTAACACTGAAGCTTTCTTT. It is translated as CASSKDRGNTEAFF.

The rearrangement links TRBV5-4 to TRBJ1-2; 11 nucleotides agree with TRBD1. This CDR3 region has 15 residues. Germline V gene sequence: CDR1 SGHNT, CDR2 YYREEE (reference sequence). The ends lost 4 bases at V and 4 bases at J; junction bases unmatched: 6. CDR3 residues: CASSQGTGGVYGYTF. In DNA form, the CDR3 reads TGTGCCAGCAGCCAAGGGACAGGGGGTGTCTATGGCTACACCTTC.

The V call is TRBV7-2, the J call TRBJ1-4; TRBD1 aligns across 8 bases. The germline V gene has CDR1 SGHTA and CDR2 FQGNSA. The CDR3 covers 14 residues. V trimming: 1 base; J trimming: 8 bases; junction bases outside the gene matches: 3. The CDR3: CASSLVSGGEKLFF. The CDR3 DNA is TGTGCCAGCAGCTTAGTTTCAGGGGGCGAAAAACTGTTTTTT.

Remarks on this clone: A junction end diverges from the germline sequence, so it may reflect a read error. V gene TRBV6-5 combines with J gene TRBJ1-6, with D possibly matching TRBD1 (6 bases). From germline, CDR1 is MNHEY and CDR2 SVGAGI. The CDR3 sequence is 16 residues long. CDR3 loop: CASSYSSGTPNTPLRF. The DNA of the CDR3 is TGTGCCAGCAGTTACTCGTCCGGGACACCTAATACTCCCCTCCGCTTT.

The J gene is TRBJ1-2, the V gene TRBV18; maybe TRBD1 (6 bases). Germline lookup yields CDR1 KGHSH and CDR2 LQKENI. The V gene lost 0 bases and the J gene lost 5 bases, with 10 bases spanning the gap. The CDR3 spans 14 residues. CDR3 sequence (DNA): TGTGCCAGCTCACCACCCCTAACAGGGTATGGCTACACCTTC. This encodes CASSPPLTGYGYTF.

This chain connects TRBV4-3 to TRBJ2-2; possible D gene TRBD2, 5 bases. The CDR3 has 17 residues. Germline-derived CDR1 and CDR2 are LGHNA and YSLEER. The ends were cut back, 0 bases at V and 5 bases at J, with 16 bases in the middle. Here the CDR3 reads CASSQDRGEGWTGELFF. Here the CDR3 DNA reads TGCGCCAGCAGCCAAGATCGGGGAGAGGGTTGGACCGGGGAGCTGTTTTTT.

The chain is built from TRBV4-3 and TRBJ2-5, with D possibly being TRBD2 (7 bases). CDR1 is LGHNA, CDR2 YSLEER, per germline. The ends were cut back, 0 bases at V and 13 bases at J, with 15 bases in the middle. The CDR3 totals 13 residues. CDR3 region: CASSQDWGGRPYF. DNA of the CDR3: TGCGCCAGCAGCCAAGATTGGGGGGGCCGCCCGTACTTC.

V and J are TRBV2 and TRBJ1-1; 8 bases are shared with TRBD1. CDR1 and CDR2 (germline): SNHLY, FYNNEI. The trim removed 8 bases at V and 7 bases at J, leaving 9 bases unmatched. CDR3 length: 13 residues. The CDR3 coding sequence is TGTGCCAGCGATCAGGGGGCAAGAGTTGAAGCTTTCTTT. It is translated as CASDQGARVEAFF. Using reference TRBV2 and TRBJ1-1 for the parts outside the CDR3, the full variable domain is EPEVTQTPSHQVTQMGQEVILRCVPISNHLYFYWYRQILGQKVEFLVSFYNNEISEKSEIFDDQFSVERPDGSNFTLKIRSTKLEDSAMYFCASDQGARVEAFFGQGTRLTVV.

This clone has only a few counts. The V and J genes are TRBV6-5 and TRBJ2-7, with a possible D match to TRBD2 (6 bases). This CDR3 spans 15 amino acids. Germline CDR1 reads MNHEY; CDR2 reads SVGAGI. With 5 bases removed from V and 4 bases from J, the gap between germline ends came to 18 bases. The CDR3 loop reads CASSHRGGWGYEQYF. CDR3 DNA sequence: TGTGCCAGCAGTCACCGGGGAGGATGGGGATACGAGCAGTACTTC.

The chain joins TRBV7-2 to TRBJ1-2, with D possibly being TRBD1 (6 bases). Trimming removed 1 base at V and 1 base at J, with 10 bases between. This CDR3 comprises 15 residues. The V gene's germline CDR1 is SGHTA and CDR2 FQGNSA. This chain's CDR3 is CASSLGTVFNYGYTF. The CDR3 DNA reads TGTGCCAGCAGCTTAGGGACAGTGTTTAACTATGGCTACACCTTC.

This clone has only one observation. Here the CDR3 DNA reads TGTGCCAGCTCACCACAGGCAAGGGGCGCAGCGGGCTATGGCTACACCTTC. As protein: CASSPQARGAAGYGYTF. This chain joins TRBV18 and TRBJ1-2; the D gene is possibly TRBD1 (5 bases). The CDR3 spans 17 residues. Germline values: CDR1 KGHSH, CDR2 LQKENI. V was clipped by 1 base and J by 4 bases, with 19 bases between them.

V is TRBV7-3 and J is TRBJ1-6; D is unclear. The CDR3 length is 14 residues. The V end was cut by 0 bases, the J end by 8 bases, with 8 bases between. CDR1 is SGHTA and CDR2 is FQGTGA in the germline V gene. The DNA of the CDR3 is TGTGCCAGCAGCTTAACAGCAGGTGATTCACCCCTCCACTTT. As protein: CASSLTAGDSPLHF.

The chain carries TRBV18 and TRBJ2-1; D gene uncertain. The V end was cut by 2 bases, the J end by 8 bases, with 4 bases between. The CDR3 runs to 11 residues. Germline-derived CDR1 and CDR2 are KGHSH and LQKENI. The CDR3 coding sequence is TGTGCCAGCTCACCAGGCTATGAGCAGTTCTTC. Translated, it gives CASSPGYEQFF.

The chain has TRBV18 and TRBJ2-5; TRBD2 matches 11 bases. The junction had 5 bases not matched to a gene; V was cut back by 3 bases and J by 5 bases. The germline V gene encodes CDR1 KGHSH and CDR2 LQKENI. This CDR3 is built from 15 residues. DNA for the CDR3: TGTGCCAGCTCACCGCAGACTAGCGGGGTTGAGACCCAGTACTTC. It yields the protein CASSPQTSGVETQYF. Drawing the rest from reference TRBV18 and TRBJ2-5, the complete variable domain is NAGVMQNPRHLVRRRGQEARLRCSPMKGHSHVYWYRQLPEEGLKFMVYLQKENIIDESGMPKERFSAEFPKEGPSILRIQQVVRGDSAAYFCASSPQTSGVETQYFGPGTRLLVL.

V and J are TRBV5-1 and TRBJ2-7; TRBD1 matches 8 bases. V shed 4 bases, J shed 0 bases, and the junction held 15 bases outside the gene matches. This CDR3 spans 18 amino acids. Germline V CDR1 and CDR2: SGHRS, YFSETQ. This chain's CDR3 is CASSQNRSGGALSYEQYF. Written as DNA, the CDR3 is TGCGCCAGCAGCCAAAATAGATCAGGGGGCGCCCTCTCCTACGAGCAGTACTTC.

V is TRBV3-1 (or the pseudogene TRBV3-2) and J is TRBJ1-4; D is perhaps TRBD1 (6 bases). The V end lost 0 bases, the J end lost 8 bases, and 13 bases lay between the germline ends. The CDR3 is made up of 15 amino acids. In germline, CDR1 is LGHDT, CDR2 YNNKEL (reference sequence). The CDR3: CASSQDGRGDEKLFF. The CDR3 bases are TGTGCCAGCAGCCAAGATGGCAGGGGCGACGAAAAACTGTTTTTT.

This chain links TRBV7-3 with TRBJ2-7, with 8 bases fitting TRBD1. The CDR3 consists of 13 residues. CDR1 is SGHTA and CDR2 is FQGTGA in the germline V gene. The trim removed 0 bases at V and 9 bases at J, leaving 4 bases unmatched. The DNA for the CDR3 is TGTGCCAGCAGCTTAACAGGGACAGGCGGGCAGTACTTC. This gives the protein CASSLTGTGGQYF.

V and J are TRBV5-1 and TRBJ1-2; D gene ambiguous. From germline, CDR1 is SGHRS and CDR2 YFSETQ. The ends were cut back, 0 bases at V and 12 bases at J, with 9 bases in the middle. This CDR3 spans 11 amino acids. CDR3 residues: CASSLGGIDTF. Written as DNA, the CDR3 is TGCGCCAGCAGCTTGGGAGGAATCGACACCTTC.

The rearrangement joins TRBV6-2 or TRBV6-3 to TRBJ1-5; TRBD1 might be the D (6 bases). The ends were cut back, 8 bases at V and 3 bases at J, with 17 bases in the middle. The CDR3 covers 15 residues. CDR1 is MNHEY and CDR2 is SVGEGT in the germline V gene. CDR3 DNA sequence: TGTGCCAGCGGCCGGACAGAAACTTACAATCAGCCCCAGCATTTT. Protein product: CASGRTETYNQPQHF.

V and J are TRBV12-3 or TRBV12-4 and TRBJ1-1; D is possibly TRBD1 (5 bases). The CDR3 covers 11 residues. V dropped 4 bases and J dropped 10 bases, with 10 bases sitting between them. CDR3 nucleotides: TGTGCCAGCAGTTCAGGGCTGGTAGCTTTCTTT. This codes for CASSSGLVAFF.